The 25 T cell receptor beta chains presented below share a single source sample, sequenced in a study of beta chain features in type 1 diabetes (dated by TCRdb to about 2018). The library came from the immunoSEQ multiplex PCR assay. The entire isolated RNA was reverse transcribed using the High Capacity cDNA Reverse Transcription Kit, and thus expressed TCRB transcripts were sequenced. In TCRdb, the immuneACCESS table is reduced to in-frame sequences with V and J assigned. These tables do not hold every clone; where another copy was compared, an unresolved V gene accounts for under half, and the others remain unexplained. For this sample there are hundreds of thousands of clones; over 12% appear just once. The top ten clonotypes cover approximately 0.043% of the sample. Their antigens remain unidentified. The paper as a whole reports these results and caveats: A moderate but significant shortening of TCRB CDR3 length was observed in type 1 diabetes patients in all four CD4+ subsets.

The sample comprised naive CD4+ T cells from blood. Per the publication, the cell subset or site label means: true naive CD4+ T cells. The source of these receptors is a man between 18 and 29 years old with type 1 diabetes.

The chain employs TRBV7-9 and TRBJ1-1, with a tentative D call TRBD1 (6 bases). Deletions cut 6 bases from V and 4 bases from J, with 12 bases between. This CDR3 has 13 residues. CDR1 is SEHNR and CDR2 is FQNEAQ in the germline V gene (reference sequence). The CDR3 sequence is CASSISGATEAFF. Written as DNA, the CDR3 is TGTGCCAGCAGTATATCAGGGGCCACTGAAGCTTTCTTT.

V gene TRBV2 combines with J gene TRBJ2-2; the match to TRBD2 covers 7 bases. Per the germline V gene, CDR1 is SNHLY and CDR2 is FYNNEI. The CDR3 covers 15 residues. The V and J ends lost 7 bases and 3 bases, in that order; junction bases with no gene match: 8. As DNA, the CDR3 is TGTGCCAGCACCGGTGGGGGGAGGGACACCGGGGAGCTGTTTTTT. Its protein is CASTGGGRDTGELFF.

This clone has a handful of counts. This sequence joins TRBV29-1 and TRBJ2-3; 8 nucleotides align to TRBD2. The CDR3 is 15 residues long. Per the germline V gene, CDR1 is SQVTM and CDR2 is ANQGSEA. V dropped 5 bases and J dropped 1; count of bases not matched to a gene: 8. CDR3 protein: CSVPPGGAGTDTQYF. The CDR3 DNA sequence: TGCAGCGTTCCCCCGGGGGGGGCGGGCACAGATACGCAGTATTTT.

The CDR3, as DNA: TGTGCCAGCCGTTTGGATCCGAACACTGAAGCTTTCTTT. This gives the protein CASRLDPNTEAFF. J is TRBJ1-1 and V is TRBV2; no clear D. This CDR3 comprises 13 residues. The V gene's germline CDR1 is SNHLY and CDR2 FYNNEI. V was pared by 8 bases and J by 1 base, with 11 bases between.

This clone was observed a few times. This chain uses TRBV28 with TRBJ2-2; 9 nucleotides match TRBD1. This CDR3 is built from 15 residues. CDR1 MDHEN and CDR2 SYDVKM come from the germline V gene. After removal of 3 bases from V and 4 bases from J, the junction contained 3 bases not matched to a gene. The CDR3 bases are TGTGCCAGCAGTTTCCGGACAGGGGTCACCGGGGAGCTGTTTTTT. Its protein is CASSFRTGVTGELFF.

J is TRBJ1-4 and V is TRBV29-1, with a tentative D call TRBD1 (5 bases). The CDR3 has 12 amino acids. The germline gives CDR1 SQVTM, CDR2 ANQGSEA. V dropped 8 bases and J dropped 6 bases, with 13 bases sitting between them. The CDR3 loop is CSTRGSDEKLFF. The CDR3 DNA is TGCAGCACTAGGGGTAGCGATGAAAAACTGTTTTTT.

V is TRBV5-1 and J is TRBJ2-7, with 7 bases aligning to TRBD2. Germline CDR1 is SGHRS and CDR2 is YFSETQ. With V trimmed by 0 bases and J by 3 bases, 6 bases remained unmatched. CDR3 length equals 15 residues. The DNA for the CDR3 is TGCGCCAGCAGCTTGGGGCTAGCGGTAAACTACGAGCAGTACTTC. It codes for CASSLGLAVNYEQYF.

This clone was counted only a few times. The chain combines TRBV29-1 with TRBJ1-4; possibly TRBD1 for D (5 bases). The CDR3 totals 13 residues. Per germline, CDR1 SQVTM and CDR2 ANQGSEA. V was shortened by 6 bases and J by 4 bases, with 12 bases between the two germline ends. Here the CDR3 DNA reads TGCAGCGTCGACAGCGGTAATAATGAAAAACTGTTTTTT. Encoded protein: CSVDSGNNEKLFF.

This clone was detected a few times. CDR3 sequence reads: CASSLRTGGRETQYF. The CDR3 DNA follows: TGTGCCAGCAGCCTTCGGACAGGGGGCAGGGAGACCCAGTACTTC. V usage is TRBV4-2 and J usage is TRBJ2-5, with 11 bases aligning to TRBD1. The CDR3 is 15 amino acids. V was clipped by 4 bases and J by 5 bases; unmatched bases: 6. Germline CDR1 is LGHNA and CDR2 is YNFKEQ.

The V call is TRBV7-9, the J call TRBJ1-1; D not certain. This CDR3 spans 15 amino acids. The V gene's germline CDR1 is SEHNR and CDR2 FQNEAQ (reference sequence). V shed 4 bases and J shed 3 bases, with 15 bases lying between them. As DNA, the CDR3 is TGTGCCAGCAGCTGGACGTTACCCCGGGACACTGAAGCTTTCTTT. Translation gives CASSWTLPRDTEAFF.

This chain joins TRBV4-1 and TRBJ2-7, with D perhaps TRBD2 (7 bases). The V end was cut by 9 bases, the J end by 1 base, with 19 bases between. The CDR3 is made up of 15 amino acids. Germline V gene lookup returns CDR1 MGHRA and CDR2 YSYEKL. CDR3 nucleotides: TGCGCCAGTCCCGAGGGGGGGTCCAGATCCTACGAGCAGTACTTC. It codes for CASPEGGSRSYEQYF.

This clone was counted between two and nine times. The CDR3 DNA is TGCAGCGTTGGGTTTGACACTGAAGCTTTCTTT. It specifies CSVGFDTEAFF. The chain joins TRBV29-1 to TRBJ1-1; D is unresolved. CDR1 is SQVTM and CDR2 is ANQGSEA in the germline V gene. The CDR3 covers 11 residues. Between the trimmed V and J ends, which lost 4 bases and 3 bases, there was a span of 6 bases.

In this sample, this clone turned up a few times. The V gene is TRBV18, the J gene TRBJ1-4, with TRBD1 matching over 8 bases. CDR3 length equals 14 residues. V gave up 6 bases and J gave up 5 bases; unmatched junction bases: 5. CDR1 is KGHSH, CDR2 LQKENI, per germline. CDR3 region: CASSRQGTNEKLFF. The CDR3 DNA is TGTGCCAGCTCGCGACAGGGGACAAATGAAAAACTGTTTTTT.

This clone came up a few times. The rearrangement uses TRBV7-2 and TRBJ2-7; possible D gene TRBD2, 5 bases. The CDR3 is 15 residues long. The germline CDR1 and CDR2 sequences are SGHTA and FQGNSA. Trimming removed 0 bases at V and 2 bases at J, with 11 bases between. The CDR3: CASSLATGITYEQYF. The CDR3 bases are TGTGCCAGCAGCTTAGCGACGGGAATTACCTACGAGCAGTACTTC.

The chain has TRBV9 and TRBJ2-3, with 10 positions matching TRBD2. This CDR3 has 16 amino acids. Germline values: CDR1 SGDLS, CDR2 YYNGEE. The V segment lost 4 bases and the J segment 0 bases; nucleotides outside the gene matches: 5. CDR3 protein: CASSSGTSASTDTQYF. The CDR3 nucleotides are TGTGCCAGCAGCTCCGGGACTAGCGCTAGCACAGATACGCAGTATTTT. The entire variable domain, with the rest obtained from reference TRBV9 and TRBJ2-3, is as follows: DSGVTQTPKHLITATGQRVTLRCSPRSGDLSVYWYQQSLDQGLQFLIQYYNGEERAKGNILERFSAQQFPDLHSELNLSSLELGDSALYFCASSSGTSASTDTQYFGPGTRLTVL.

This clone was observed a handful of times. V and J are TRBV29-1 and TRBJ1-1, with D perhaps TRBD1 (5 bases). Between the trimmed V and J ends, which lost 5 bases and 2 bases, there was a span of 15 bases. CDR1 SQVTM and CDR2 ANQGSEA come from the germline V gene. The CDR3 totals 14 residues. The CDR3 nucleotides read TGCAGCGTTTTGGGGCCTAGTGAAAACACTGAAGCTTTCTTT. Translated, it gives CSVLGPSENTEAFF.

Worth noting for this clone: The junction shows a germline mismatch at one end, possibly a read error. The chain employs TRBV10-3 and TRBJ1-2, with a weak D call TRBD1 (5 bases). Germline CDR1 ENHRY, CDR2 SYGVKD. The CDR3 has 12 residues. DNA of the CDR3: TGTGCCAGCAGTTCTAGGGGCCTCGGAGCGACCTTC. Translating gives CASSSRGLGATF.

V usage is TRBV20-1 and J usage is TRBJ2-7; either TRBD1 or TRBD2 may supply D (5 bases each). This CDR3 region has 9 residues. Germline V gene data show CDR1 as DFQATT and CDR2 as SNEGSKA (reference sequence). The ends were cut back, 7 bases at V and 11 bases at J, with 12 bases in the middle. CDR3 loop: CSDWGLEYF. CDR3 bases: TGCAGTGATTGGGGGTTGGAGTACTTC.

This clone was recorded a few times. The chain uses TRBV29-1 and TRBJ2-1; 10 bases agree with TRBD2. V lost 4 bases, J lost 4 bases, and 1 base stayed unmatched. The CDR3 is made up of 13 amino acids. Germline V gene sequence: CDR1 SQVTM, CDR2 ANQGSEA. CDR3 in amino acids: CSVVLAGYNEQFF. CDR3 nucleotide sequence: TGCAGCGTTGTACTAGCGGGATACAATGAGCAGTTCTTC.

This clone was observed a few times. CDR3: CASRPRGSDEQFF. The CDR3 DNA reads TGTGCCAGCAGACCCAGGGGATCGGATGAGCAGTTCTTC. The rearrangement uses TRBV7-9 and TRBJ2-1; TRBD1 might be the D (6 bases). The ends were cut back, 6 bases at V and 8 bases at J, with 14 bases in the middle. Germline-derived CDR1 and CDR2 are SEHNR and FQNEAQ (reference sequence). The CDR3 consists of 13 residues.

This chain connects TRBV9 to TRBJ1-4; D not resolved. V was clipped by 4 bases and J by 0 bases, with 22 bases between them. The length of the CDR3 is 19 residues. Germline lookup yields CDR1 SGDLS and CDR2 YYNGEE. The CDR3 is CASSSPPRAGEATNEKLFF. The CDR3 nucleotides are TGTGCCAGCAGCTCCCCCCCCCGCGCCGGGGAGGCAACTAATGAAAAACTGTTTTTT.

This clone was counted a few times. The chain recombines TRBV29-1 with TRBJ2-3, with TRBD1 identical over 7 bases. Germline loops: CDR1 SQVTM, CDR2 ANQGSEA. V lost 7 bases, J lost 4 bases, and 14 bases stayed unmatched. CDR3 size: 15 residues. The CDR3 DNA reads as TGCAGCGCATTTAAGGGGGCCCGACGAGCAGATACGCAGTATTTT. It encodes CSAFKGARRADTQYF.

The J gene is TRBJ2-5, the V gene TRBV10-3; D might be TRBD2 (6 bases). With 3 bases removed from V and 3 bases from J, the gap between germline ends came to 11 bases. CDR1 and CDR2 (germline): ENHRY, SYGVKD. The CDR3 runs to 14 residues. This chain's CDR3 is CAISDLWTKETQYF. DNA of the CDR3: TGTGCCATCAGTGACCTGTGGACTAAAGAGACCCAGTACTTC.

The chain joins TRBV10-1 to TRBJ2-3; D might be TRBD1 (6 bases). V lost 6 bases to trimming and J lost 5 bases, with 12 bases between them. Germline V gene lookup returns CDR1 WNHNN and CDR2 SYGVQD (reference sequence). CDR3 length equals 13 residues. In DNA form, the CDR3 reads TGCGCCAGCAGGGACAGCTCTAGAGATACGCAGTATTTT. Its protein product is CASRDSSRDTQYF.

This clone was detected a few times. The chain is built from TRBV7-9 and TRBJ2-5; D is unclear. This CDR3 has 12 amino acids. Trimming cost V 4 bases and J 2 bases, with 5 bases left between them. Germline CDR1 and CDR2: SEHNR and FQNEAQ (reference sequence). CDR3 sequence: CASSWAQETQYF. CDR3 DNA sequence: TGTGCCAGCAGCTGGGCGCAAGAGACCCAGTACTTC.